One and the same sample provided the 29 T cell receptor beta chains below, sequenced in a study of immune evolution from preneoplasia to lung adenocarcinoma. The repertoire was sequenced with immunoSEQ multiplex PCR; TCRdb's copy has only in-frame clones and lacks some. The sample includes 10,000 or so clones, about four fifths of them seen just once. Sequenced material: FFPE minimally invasive lung adenocarcinoma tissue. Receptors were obtained from a person between 70 and 80 years old with lung adenocarcinoma. Some clones in this sample may be carry-over from other donors' samples.

The V call is TRBV15, the J call TRBJ2-7; 13 bases map to TRBD2. Germline CDR1 reads LNHNV; CDR2 reads YYDKDF (reference sequence). Trimming at V came to 2 bases and at J to 5 bases, leaving 3 bases not matched to a gene. The CDR3 totals 15 residues. CDR3 loop: CATSRTGTSGNEQYF. The CDR3 DNA reads as TGTGCCACCAGCAGAACCGGGACTAGCGGGAACGAGCAGTACTTC.

The chain is built from TRBV5-1 and TRBJ2-3, with TRBD1 as a possible D gene (5 bases). From germline, CDR1 is SGHRS and CDR2 YFSETQ. The germline V and J ends were trimmed by 0 bases and 2 bases, with 7 bases remaining between them. The CDR3 spans 14 residues. CDR3: CASSLDRPTDTQYF. For the CDR3, the DNA is TGCGCCAGCAGCTTGGACAGGCCCACAGATACGCAGTATTTT.

The rearrangement uses TRBV9 and TRBJ2-7, with unresolved D. From germline, CDR1 is SGDLS and CDR2 YYNGEE. V lost 4 bases to trimming and J lost 0 bases, with 14 bases between them. The CDR3 contains 15 residues. This CDR3 is CASSPLPVPSYEQYF. The CDR3 region has the DNA TGTGCCAGCAGCCCCCTACCGGTTCCCTCCTACGAGCAGTACTTC.

The rearrangement uses TRBV7-6 and TRBJ2-1, with 9 bases lining up with TRBD1. J gave up 10 bases and V 4 bases, and 8 bases lay outside the gene matches. This CDR3 is built from 14 residues. Germline-derived CDR1 and CDR2 are SGHVS and FNYEAQ. DNA of the CDR3: TGTGCCAGCAGCTGGGGACAGGGAGTCCTCGAGCAGTTCTTC. Its protein product is CASSWGQGVLEQFF.

This chain joins TRBV14 and TRBJ2-7; weak D call: TRBD1 (6 bases). V was clipped by 4 bases and J by 9 bases, with 13 bases between them. The CDR3 has 12 amino acids. The V gene's germline CDR1 is SGHDN and CDR2 FVKESK. The CDR3 DNA reads TGTGCCAGCAGCCTCCGGCTGGGGGCGCAGTACTTC. Protein sequence: CASSLRLGAQYF.

The J gene is TRBJ2-1, the V gene TRBV7-3; D unclear. The CDR3 sequence is 12 residues long. The germline CDR1 and CDR2 sequences are SGHTA and FQGTGA. Trimming cost V 2 bases and J 9 bases, with 8 bases left between them. As DNA, the CDR3 is TGTGCCAGCAGCTTATTAGGCGGTGAGCAGTTCTTC. It yields the protein CASSLLGGEQFF.

This sequence joins TRBV4-1 and TRBJ2-6; no reliable D call. With 2 bases removed from V and 0 bases from J, the gap between germline ends came to 14 bases. The CDR3 contains 18 residues. Germline CDR1 reads MGHRA; CDR2 reads YSYEKL. Here the CDR3 DNA reads TGCGCCAGCAGCCAATCCGGCGAAACAGTCTCTGGGGCCAACGTCCTGACTTTC. Translating gives CASSQSGETVSGANVLTF.

Remarks on this clone: One end of the junction is discordant with germline, which a read error may explain. The chain recombines TRBV30 with TRBJ1-1; 8 bases map to TRBD1. The CDR3 spans 13 residues. Per germline, CDR1 GTSNPN and CDR2 SVGIG (reference sequence). The CDR3 bases are TGTACCTGGAGTGTAAACCAGGGGGCATTGACTTTCTTT. It encodes CTWSVNQGALTFF.

In this sample, this clone turned up a few times. The chain combines TRBV29-1 with TRBJ2-3; D uncertain. V was pared by 4 bases and J by 4 bases, with 9 bases between. The CDR3 spans 12 residues. The germline CDR1 and CDR2 sequences are SQVTM and ANQGSEA. The CDR3 nucleotides read TGCAGCGTTGTTGTTACGGCAGATACGCAGTATTTT. It is translated as CSVVVTADTQYF.

CDR3 amino acids: CAWSGGAGGSQPQHF. Here the CDR3 DNA reads TGTGCCTGGAGTGGGGGGGCAGGGGGCAGCCAGCCCCAGCATTTT. The rearrangement uses TRBV30 and TRBJ1-5; 8 bases are shared with TRBD1. Trimming at V came to 1 base and at J to 7 bases, leaving 9 bases not matched to a gene. The germline gives CDR1 GTSNPN, CDR2 SVGIG (reference sequence). The CDR3 runs 15 residues. Drawing the rest from reference TRBV30 and TRBJ1-5, the complete variable domain is SQTIHQWPATLVQPVGSPLSLECTVEGTSNPNLYWYRQAAGRGLQLLFYSVGIGQISSEVPQNLSASRPQDRQFILSSKKLLLSDSGFYLCAWSGGAGGSQPQHFGDGTRLSIL.

This clone has only a few counts. V usage is TRBV19 and J usage is TRBJ2-5, with D hard to call. V shed 5 bases and J shed 1 base, with 14 bases lying between them. The germline CDR1 and CDR2 sequences are LNHDA and SQIVND (reference sequence). This CDR3 spans 15 amino acids. The CDR3 sequence is CASSYRPTGQETQYF. The CDR3 DNA follows: TGTGCCAGTAGTTACCGCCCCACGGGCCAAGAGACCCAGTACTTC.

This clone was observed a single time. V gene TRBV27 combines with J gene TRBJ2-7; 7 nucleotides line up with TRBD1. There are 16 residues in the CDR3. Germline V gives CDR1 MNHEY, CDR2 SMNVEV (reference sequence). V lost 2 bases to trimming and J lost 3 bases; unmatched junction nucleotides: 10. CDR3 region: CASSLKPPGQSYEQYF. In nucleotides, the CDR3 is TGTGCCAGCAGTTTAAAACCCCCGGGACAGAGCTACGAGCAGTACTTC.

V is TRBV7-9 and J is TRBJ1-1; D possibly corresponds to TRBD1 (5 bases). Trimming took 5 bases from V and 0 from J, leaving 13 bases between them. The germline gives CDR1 SEHNR, CDR2 FQNEAQ (reference sequence). CDR3 size: 15 residues. The CDR3 DNA sequence: TGTGCCAGCAGCCAATCCGGGACGGTGAACACTGAAGCTTTCTTT. This codes for CASSQSGTVNTEAFF.

This clone turned up a few times. The chain recombines TRBV7-9 with TRBJ2-3; the match to TRBD2 covers 11 bases. Germline lookup yields CDR1 SEHNR and CDR2 FQNEAQ (reference sequence). V was pared by 3 bases and J by 5 bases, with 7 bases of the junction left unmatched. CDR3 length: 16 amino acids. The CDR3 bases are TGTGCCAGCAGCTTGGGTAGCGGGGGGGCCGAAGATACGCAGTATTTT. Protein sequence: CASSLGSGGAEDTQYF.

CDR3: CAISDTSIPNIQYF. CDR3 nucleotide sequence: TGTGCCATCAGTGATACCAGCATCCCAAACATTCAGTACTTC. V is TRBV10-3 and J is TRBJ2-4, with D unresolved. This CDR3 has 14 amino acids. The V end was cut by 3 bases, the J end by 6 bases, with 12 bases between. Germline CDR1 ENHRY, CDR2 SYGVKD.

This chain links TRBV4-1 with TRBJ2-3; 8 nucleotides line up with TRBD2. From germline, CDR1 is MGHRA and CDR2 YSYEKL. J lost 3 bases, V lost 9 bases, and 8 bases had no gene match. The CDR3 runs 14 residues. Here the CDR3 reads CASAWSGGTDTQYF. The DNA of the CDR3 is TGCGCCAGTGCTTGGAGCGGGGGAACAGATACGCAGTATTTT.

CDR3 DNA sequence: TGTGCCAGCAGCTTGGAGATCACCACAGATACGCAGTATTTT. Amino acid sequence: CASSLEITTDTQYF. This chain connects TRBV5-4 to TRBJ2-3; D remains ambiguous. Germline V gene sequence: CDR1 SGHNT, CDR2 YYREEE (reference sequence). V was trimmed by 0 bases and J by 2 bases, leaving 7 bases between them. The CDR3 is 14 residues long.

The chain uses TRBV4-2 and TRBJ2-2, with unresolved D. Germline V gives CDR1 LGHNA, CDR2 YNFKEQ. This CDR3 is 14 amino acids long. The V gene lost 3 bases and the J gene lost 5 bases, with 10 bases spanning the gap. CDR3 sequence reads: CASSQAPRTGELFF. The CDR3 region has the DNA TGTGCCAGCAGCCAGGCCCCCCGAACCGGGGAGCTGTTTTTT.

The V gene is TRBV9, the J gene TRBJ1-2; no reliable D call. The CDR3 runs to 11 residues. Germline lookup yields CDR1 SGDLS and CDR2 YYNGEE. V was pared by 3 bases and J by 8 bases, with 8 bases between. The CDR3 DNA reads as TGTGCCAGCAGCGGGGATTACGGCTACACCTTC. Translating gives CASSGDYGYTF.

This sequence joins TRBV2 and TRBJ2-7, with D perhaps matching TRBD1 (5 bases). The CDR3 extends over 14 amino acids. Germline V gene data show CDR1 as SNHLY and CDR2 as FYNNEI. V dropped 7 bases and J dropped 0 bases, with 13 bases sitting between them. CDR3 sequence: CASTTQGSSYEQYF. The CDR3 DNA follows: TGTGCCAGCACCACCCAGGGAAGCTCCTACGAGCAGTACTTC.

The gene calls are TRBV13 and TRBJ2-3; 8 positions agree with TRBD2. Trimming took 4 bases from V and 2 from J; bases not matched to a gene: 8. There are 16 residues in the CDR3. Looked up from germline, CDR1 is PRHDT and CDR2 is FYEKMQ (reference sequence). In DNA form, the CDR3 reads TGTGCCAGCAGCTCTCTGACTAGCGTCTACACAGATACGCAGTATTTT. Protein product: CASSSLTSVYTDTQYF.

The chain links TRBV19 to TRBJ1-1, with D perhaps matching TRBD1 (5 bases). The germline CDR1 and CDR2 sequences are LNHDA and SQIVND (reference sequence). The CDR3 has 14 amino acids. The ends were cut back, 1 base at V and 2 bases at J, with 8 bases in the middle. This CDR3 is CASSIGTGNTEAFF. DNA of the CDR3: TGTGCCAGTAGTATAGGAACAGGAAACACTGAAGCTTTCTTT.

The chain uses TRBV18 and TRBJ1-1; D may be TRBD1 (5 bases). The V gene's germline CDR1 is KGHSH and CDR2 LQKENI. V lost 4 bases, J lost 5 bases, and 11 bases lay in between. There are 13 residues in the CDR3. CDR3 DNA: TGTGCCAGCTCACGGGGGGTTTCAACTGAAGCTTTCTTT. The encoded protein is CASSRGVSTEAFF.

This clone was seen a handful of times. CDR3 nucleotide sequence: TGTGCCAGCAGGGGGGACGGTACCTACGAGCAGTACTTC. This translates into CASRGDGTYEQYF. The chain links TRBV2 to TRBJ2-7; D is tentatively TRBD1 or TRBD2 (5 bases each). Germline V lookup: CDR1 SNHLY, CDR2 FYNNEI. V was clipped by 6 bases and J by 2 bases, with 11 bases between them. CDR3 length: 13 residues.

V and J are TRBV28 and TRBJ1-3, with D perhaps matching TRBD1 (5 bases). With 7 bases removed from V and 0 bases from J, the gap between germline ends came to 10 bases. The CDR3 runs 14 residues. CDR1 is MDHEN and CDR2 is SYDVKM in the germline V gene. For the CDR3, the DNA is TGTGCCAGCACCAGAGACAGCTCTGGAAACACCATATATTTT. Its translation: CASTRDSSGNTIYF.

The chain has TRBV7-6 and TRBJ2-3, with D possibly being TRBD2 (6 bases). Between the trimmed V and J ends, which lost 2 bases and 2 bases, there was a span of 14 bases. Germline CDR1 SGHVS, CDR2 FNYEAQ. The CDR3 runs 16 residues. The CDR3: CASSLSRGGATDTQYF. DNA of the CDR3: TGTGCCAGCAGCTTAAGTCGTGGCGGGGCCACAGATACGCAGTATTTT. The variable domain in full, completed from reference TRBV7-6 and TRBJ2-3, reads GAGVSQSPRYKVTKRGQDVALRCDPISGHVSLYWYRQALGQGPEFLTYFNYEAQQDKSGLPNDRFSAERPEGSISTLTIQRTEQRDSAMYRCASSLSRGGATDTQYFGPGTRLTVL.

This sequence joins TRBV30 and TRBJ2-3, with TRBD2 matching 8 bases. Trimming cost V 0 bases and J 5 bases; bases outside gene matches: 7. CDR3 length: 15 residues. Germline V gene sequence: CDR1 GTSNPN, CDR2 SVGIG (reference sequence). The CDR3: CAWSVETSERDTQYF. The CDR3 nucleotides read TGTGCCTGGAGTGTAGAGACTAGCGAGCGAGATACGCAGTATTTT.

V and J are TRBV11-1 and TRBJ1-3, with D unclear. Germline V gene data show CDR1 as SGHAT and CDR2 as FQDESV (reference sequence). V was shortened by 4 bases and J by 0 bases, with 7 bases between the two germline ends. The CDR3 spans 14 residues. The CDR3 DNA reads as TGTGCCAGCAGCTCTGGACTCTCTGGAAACACCATATATTTT. Amino acids: CASSSGLSGNTIYF.

This clone was seen more than once but under ten times. This chain connects TRBV15 to TRBJ1-2, with 8 bases fitting TRBD1. CDR1 and CDR2 from the germline V gene are LNHNV and YYDKDF (reference sequence). CDR3 length equals 16 residues. V trimming: 0 bases; J trimming: 8 bases; junction bases outside the gene matches: 11. The CDR3 loop is CATSRDLGQGISGYTF. In nucleotides, the CDR3 is TGTGCCACCAGCAGAGATTTAGGACAGGGTATCTCCGGCTACACCTTC. The whole variable domain, remainder taken from reference TRBV15 and TRBJ1-2, is DAMVIQNPRYQVTQFGKPVTLSCSQTLNHNVMYWYQQKSSQAPKLLFHYYDKDFNNEADTPDNFQSRRPNTSFCFLDIRSPGLGDTAMYLCATSRDLGQGISGYTFGSGTRLTVV.